The 20 T cell receptor beta chains in this list originate from one sample, sequenced in a study of blood T cell repertoires in COVID-19. Libraries were prepared by immunoSEQ multiplex PCR; TCRdb keeps only in-frame clonotypes and omits some of them. The sample carries 250,000 to 300,000 clones, 90% to 95% recorded once. Source material: PBMCs or T cells enriched from blood (not recorded which). These receptors all stem from a human donor in a cohort exposed to, infected with or recovered from COVID-19 (not recorded which). The donor label of this sample is uncertain.

Only one count was recorded for this clone. The genes are TRBV15 and TRBJ2-1; D call uncertain. This CDR3 is 14 amino acids long. The germline CDR1 and CDR2 sequences are LNHNV and YYDKDF (reference sequence). V was cut by 1 base and J by 8 bases, with 12 bases left in between. The CDR3 DNA sequence: TGTGCCACCAGCAGAGTGGTCCAGGCCGATGAGCAGTTCTTC. Its protein is CATSRVVQADEQFF. Using reference TRBV15 and TRBJ2-1 for the parts outside the CDR3, the full variable domain is DAMVIQNPRYQVTQFGKPVTLSCSQTLNHNVMYWYQQKSSQAPKLLFHYYDKDFNNEADTPDNFQSRRPNTSFCFLDIRSPGLGDTAMYLCATSRVVQADEQFFGPGTRLTVL.

V is TRBV18 and J is TRBJ2-1; the match to TRBD1 covers 7 bases. Germline trimming cut 0 bases from V and 10 bases from J; bases unmatched to any gene: 0. The CDR3 extends over 12 amino acids. Germline V gene sequence: CDR1 KGHSH, CDR2 LQKENI. The CDR3 DNA follows: TGTGCCAGCTCACCACCGGACAGGGAGCAGTTCTTC. This encodes CASSPPDREQFF.

The rearrangement links TRBV30 to TRBJ2-7, with D possibly being TRBD2 (6 bases). V was clipped by 2 bases and J by 7 bases, with 12 bases between them. The germline V gene has CDR1 GTSNPN and CDR2 SVGIG (reference sequence). This CDR3 has 12 residues. The chain's CDR3 is CAWSNPGGEQYF. CDR3 in DNA: TGTGCCTGGAGTAATCCTGGGGGGGAGCAGTACTTC.

This sequence joins TRBV7-9 and TRBJ2-7; 7 nucleotides line up with TRBD1. With V trimmed by 4 bases and J by 2 bases, 8 bases remained unmatched. The CDR3 consists of 15 residues. The germline V gene encodes CDR1 SEHNR and CDR2 FQNEAQ (reference sequence). CDR3 region: CASSSRDSNTYEQYF. CDR3 nucleotides: TGTGCCAGCAGCTCCAGGGACAGTAACACCTACGAGCAGTACTTC.

The chain carries TRBV7-9 and TRBJ2-1; 11 bases map to TRBD1. CDR3 size: 16 residues. Germline CDR1 SEHNR, CDR2 FQNEAQ (reference sequence). The junction had 12 bases not matched to a gene; V was cut back by 6 bases and J by 8 bases. This CDR3 is CASSSDGTGGTHEQFF. CDR3 sequence (DNA): TGTGCCAGCAGTTCCGACGGGACAGGGGGGACCCATGAGCAGTTCTTC.

The V call is TRBV5-5, the J call TRBJ1-2, with unresolved D. Trimming shortened V by 4 bases and J by 10 bases, and 14 bases separated the two germline ends. The CDR3 is made up of 12 amino acids. The germline CDR1 and CDR2 sequences are SGHKS and YYEKEE (reference sequence). DNA of the CDR3: TGTGCCAGCAGCGAGCCGGTTGGGCTCTACACCTTC. This gives the protein CASSEPVGLYTF.

The V call is TRBV4-1, the J call TRBJ1-1; TRBD1 matches at 7 bases. Trimming removed 3 bases from V and 5 bases from J; junction bases left unmatched: 6. Germline values: CDR1 MGHRA, CDR2 YSYEKL. The length of the CDR3 is 14 residues. CDR3 nucleotide sequence: TGCGCCAGCAGCCACCCGACAGGGAAGACTGAAGCTTTCTTT. Translating it yields CASSHPTGKTEAFF.

V usage is TRBV15 and J usage is TRBJ1-5; 7 bases fit TRBD1. In germline, CDR1 is LNHNV, CDR2 YYDKDF (reference sequence). V shed 0 bases, J shed 4 bases, and the junction held 3 bases outside the gene matches. CDR3 length equals 15 residues. The DNA for the CDR3 is TGTGCCACCAGCAGAGACGGACAGGTAAATCAGCCCCAGCATTTT. Translating it yields CATSRDGQVNQPQHF. The full variable domain, rest sourced from reference TRBV15 and TRBJ1-5, is DAMVIQNPRYQVTQFGKPVTLSCSQTLNHNVMYWYQQKSSQAPKLLFHYYDKDFNNEADTPDNFQSRRPNTSFCFLDIRSPGLGDTAMYLCATSRDGQVNQPQHFGDGTRLSIL.

This clone has only a few counts. The V call is TRBV6-1, the J call TRBJ1-1; maybe TRBD1 (6 bases). Trimming left V 1 base short and J 1 base short, with 10 bases between. The CDR3 is made up of 15 amino acids. Germline V gene sequence: CDR1 MNHNS, CDR2 SASEGT. In DNA form, the CDR3 reads TGTGCCAGCAGTGAAGTTGGGGGGGCGAACACTGAAGCTTTCTTT. It encodes CASSEVGGANTEAFF.

This chain connects TRBV29-1 to TRBJ2-7, with D unclear. V was shortened by 4 bases and J by 7 bases, with 8 bases between the two germline ends. This CDR3 spans 10 amino acids. CDR1 is SQVTM and CDR2 is ANQGSEA in the germline V gene. CDR3 coding DNA: TGCAGCGTTGCTTCCGGGGAGCAGTACTTC. Encoded protein: CSVASGEQYF.

The chain uses TRBV7-9 and TRBJ2-3; 10 positions match TRBD2. V gave up 5 bases and J gave up 0 bases; unmatched junction bases: 11. CDR3 length equals 18 residues. Germline CDR1 reads SEHNR; CDR2 reads FQNEAQ (reference sequence). The chain's CDR3 is CASSPALAGGLSTDTQYF. CDR3 DNA: TGTGCCAGCAGCCCCGCATTAGCGGGGGGTCTAAGCACAGATACGCAGTATTTT.

This clone came up a few times. V and J are TRBV7-2 and TRBJ2-2; 10 bases line up with TRBD1. Trimming removed 5 bases from V and 6 bases from J; junction bases left unmatched: 9. From germline, CDR1 is SGHTA and CDR2 FQGNSA. CDR3 length equals 16 residues. CDR3 loop: CASSLFGTGVPGELFF. DNA for the CDR3: TGTGCCAGCAGCCTATTTGGGACAGGGGTCCCCGGGGAGCTGTTTTTT.

The chain combines TRBV5-1 with TRBJ2-5; TRBD2 matches 10 bases. Germline V gene lookup returns CDR1 SGHRS and CDR2 YFSETQ. The trim removed 0 bases at V and 2 bases at J, leaving 10 bases unmatched. This CDR3 has 18 amino acids. In nucleotides, the CDR3 is TGCGCCAGCAGCTTGGTGGCTAGCGGGGGTATTACACAAGAGACCCAGTACTTC. Amino acid sequence: CASSLVASGGITQETQYF.

This chain joins TRBV24-1 and TRBJ2-3, with 8 bases fitting TRBD2. Trimming took 7 bases from V and 5 from J; bases not matched to a gene: 10. The germline V gene encodes CDR1 KGHDR and CDR2 SFDVKD. This CDR3 contains 15 residues. The CDR3, as DNA: TGTGCCACCAGAGAACCCGGGGGGGCCGGAGATACGCAGTATTTT. Translated: CATREPGGAGDTQYF.

J is TRBJ2-7 and V is TRBV11-2; no firm D call. Trimming took 2 bases from V and 2 from J, leaving 13 bases between them. Germline-derived CDR1 and CDR2 are SGHAT and FQNNGV. The CDR3 runs to 15 residues. DNA of the CDR3: TGTGCCAGCAGCTTACGGTTAGTGGGCACCTACGAGCAGTACTTC. Translation gives CASSLRLVGTYEQYF.

The genes are TRBV6-2 or TRBV6-3 and TRBJ2-7, with D possibly being TRBD1 (6 bases). The CDR3 loop spans 15 amino acids. Germline CDR1 reads MNHEY; CDR2 reads SVGEGT. V was clipped by 5 bases and J by 0 bases, with 14 bases between them. CDR3 sequence (DNA): TGTGCCAGCAGTCCCCCAGGGGCAAGCTCCTACGAGCAGTACTTC. Protein: CASSPPGASSYEQYF.

The chain uses TRBV5-1 and TRBJ1-1; a weak D match, TRBD1 (6 bases). Trimming took off 2 bases at V and 4 bases at J, with 12 bases between the two ends. The CDR3 runs to 14 residues. Germline lookup yields CDR1 SGHRS and CDR2 YFSETQ. In DNA form, the CDR3 reads TGCGCCAGCAGCTTAGGTCACAGGGTCACTGAAGCTTTCTTT. Residues: CASSLGHRVTEAFF. Variable domain in full (rest from reference TRBV5-1 and TRBJ1-1): KAGVTQTPRYLIKTRGQQVTLSCSPISGHRSVSWYQQTPGQGLQFLFEYFSETQRNKGNFPGRFSGRQFSNSRSEMNVSTLELGDSALYLCASSLGHRVTEAFFGQGTRLTVV.

The chain carries TRBV9 and TRBJ1-1; D call uncertain. There are 14 residues in the CDR3. Trimming pared 2 bases from V and 5 bases from J, leaving 13 bases between. CDR1 is SGDLS and CDR2 is YYNGEE in the germline V gene. CDR3 region: CASSVSSRRTEAFF. Here the CDR3 DNA reads TGTGCCAGCAGCGTTTCTTCCAGGAGGACTGAAGCTTTCTTT.

The chain recombines TRBV14 with TRBJ1-6; 7 bases agree with TRBD1. The trim removed 2 bases at V and 9 bases at J, leaving 7 bases unmatched. This CDR3 region has 15 residues. Germline CDR1 SGHDN, CDR2 FVKESK. The CDR3 is CASSQRGQGFSPLHF. The CDR3, as DNA: TGTGCCAGCAGCCAAAGGGGGCAGGGTTTTTCACCCCTCCACTTT.

The genes are TRBV5-1 and TRBJ1-4, with D perhaps TRBD1 (5 bases). V was pared by 0 bases and J by 8 bases, with 14 bases between. CDR1 and CDR2 (germline): SGHRS, YFSETQ. This CDR3 has 15 residues. Here the CDR3 reads CASSLAGRRGEKLFF. CDR3 nucleotides: TGCGCCAGCAGCTTGGCCGGTCGGCGGGGGGAAAAACTGTTTTTT.